This TCR beta chain emerged from a study of regulatory T cells in long-lasting Graves disease. As for time point: persistent/refractory GD, antithyroid drugs over 5 years with positive TRAb. The authors made the TCR library using RNA they extracted from PBMCs. This clonotype occurred many times. Its antigen is not known. Study observations and caveats: The study examined only peripheral blood, not thyroid tissue.

Combining iRepertoire HTBI primers with Arm-PCR of CDR3 regions, the authors built TCR beta libraries. TCRdb recomputed calls from the multiplex PCR reads with MiXCR, one row per CDR3 protein. The sample lists some 470,000 distinct CDR3 sequences; 20% to 25% were seen once. J gave up 4 bases and V 5 bases, and 10 bases lay outside the gene matches. In germline, CDR1 is MDHEN, CDR2 SYDVKM. The CDR3 loop spans 15 amino acids. The chain has TRBV28 and TRBJ1-2, with 7 bases that match TRBD1. The material was peripheral blood mononuclear cells (PBMCs), obtained when the disease was refractory, from a patient treated with antithyroid drugs. This TCR was sampled from a female donor with Graves disease. In nucleotides, the CDR3 is TGTGCCAGCAGTCCCTTTTTACGACAGGGCTATGGCTACACCTTC. It specifies CASSPFLRQGYGYTF.